One sample yielded the 22 T cell receptor beta chains listed below, sequenced in a study of post-analysis software for immune sequencing data. Whole-study findings and limits: Relative to controls, patients had roughly five TRBV segments at higher frequency, with TRBV5-6, TRBV5-1 and TRBV20-1 among these.

No antigen is known for these receptors. Presence of unique molecular identifiers characterized the TCR beta cDNA libraries. TCRdb processed the PCR reads anew with MiXCR; each CDR3 protein has one entry. The table shows 650,000 to 850,000 distinct CDR3 sequences, with more than 45% occurring only once. The sequenced sample consisted of blood. All receptors derive from a girl aged 5-17 years with multiple sclerosis.

The gene calls are TRBV27 and TRBJ2-3; no clear D gene. The V gene's germline CDR1 is MNHEY and CDR2 SMNVEV (reference sequence). Trimming removed 0 bases at V and 8 bases at J, with 9 bases between. The CDR3 contains 13 residues. The CDR3 region is CASSLSPMRTQYF. The DNA of the CDR3 is TGTGCCAGCAGTTTATCCCCTATGCGTACGCAGTATTTT.

This clonotype showed up just a few times. V gene TRBV12-3 or TRBV12-4 combines with J gene TRBJ1-5; D is possibly TRBD1 (6 bases). V lost 3 bases and J lost 0, with 9 bases in between. The CDR3 contains 15 residues. CDR3 region: CASSFEGGSNQPQHF. The CDR3 DNA sequence: TGTGCCAGCAGTTTCGAGGGGGGTAGCAATCAGCCCCAGCATTTT.

This clonotype was counted between two and nine times. The rearrangement joins TRBV19 to TRBJ2-3; 14 nucleotides match TRBD2. V was clipped by 3 bases and J by 5 bases; unmatched bases: 4. This CDR3 region has 16 residues. Germline CDR1 LNHDA, CDR2 SQIVND (reference sequence). In DNA, the CDR3 is TGTGCCAGTAGTATGGGACTAGCGGGAGTGGGAGATACGCAGTATTTT. This encodes CASSMGLAGVGDTQYF.

The V call is TRBV4-3, the J call TRBJ2-7; D might be TRBD1 or TRBD2, each matching 5 bases. This CDR3 is built from 17 residues. V lost 4 bases to trimming and J lost 3 bases, with 22 bases between them. Germline V CDR1 and CDR2: LGHNA, YSLEER. As DNA, the CDR3 is TGCGCCAGCAGCCCTGAGCCGAGCGGACACTTAGTCTACGAGCAGTACTTC. Protein: CASSPEPSGHLVYEQYF.

The chain couples TRBV20-1 to TRBJ2-1; D is undetermined. Germline V gene lookup returns CDR1 DFQATT and CDR2 SNEGSKA (reference sequence). The CDR3 spans 13 residues. Trimming pared 1 base from V and 6 bases from J, leaving 10 bases between. The CDR3 loop reads CSARGSKANEQFF. DNA for the CDR3: TGCAGTGCTAGAGGTTCGAAGGCCAATGAGCAGTTCTTC.

J is TRBJ2-5 and V is TRBV20-1, with D maybe TRBD2 (5 bases). Germline-derived CDR1 and CDR2 are DFQATT and SNEGSKA (reference sequence). The length of the CDR3 is 17 residues. With 2 bases removed from V and 1 base from J, the gap between germline ends came to 20 bases. CDR3 sequence reads: CSARTWGTPDFQETQYF. The CDR3 DNA follows: TGCAGTGCTAGAACCTGGGGAACCCCGGACTTCCAAGAGACCCAGTACTTC.

The chain joins TRBV7-3 to TRBJ2-5; D might be TRBD1 or TRBD2, each matching 5 bases. Germline values: CDR1 SGHTA, CDR2 FQGTGA. V was clipped by 5 bases and J by 5 bases, with 15 bases between them. This CDR3 has 14 amino acids. The CDR3 DNA is TGTGCCAGCAGCACGCAGGGACCAGGGGAGACCCAGTACTTC. This sequence encodes CASSTQGPGETQYF.

This clonotype has just a few counts. This chain links TRBV25-1 with TRBJ2-3; D unresolved. V shed 6 bases and J shed 3 bases, with 10 bases lying between them. The CDR3 sequence is 13 residues long. Germline assignment: CDR1 MGHDK and CDR2 SYGVNS. The chain's CDR3 is CASSPGPTDTQYF. CDR3 nucleotides: TGTGCCAGCAGCCCAGGACCTACAGATACGCAGTATTTT.

This clonotype was seen more than once but under ten times. V and J are TRBV29-1 and TRBJ1-2; TRBD1 matches at 12 bases. The CDR3 is 14 amino acids. CDR1 is SQVTM, CDR2 ANQGSEA, per germline. The trim removed 4 bases at V and 4 bases at J, leaving 4 bases unmatched. The CDR3 protein is CSVGVGQGAYGYTF. The CDR3 coding sequence is TGCAGCGTTGGGGTGGGACAGGGGGCCTATGGCTACACCTTC.

The chain combines TRBV29-1 with TRBJ2-5; weak D call: TRBD2 (6 bases). CDR3 size: 12 residues. Trimming removed 6 bases at V and 5 bases at J, with 13 bases between. Germline values: CDR1 SQVTM, CDR2 ANQGSEA. In nucleotides, the CDR3 is TGCAGCGTCCCTCTAGCGCAGGAGACCCAGTACTTC. It specifies CSVPLAQETQYF.

The CDR3 coding sequence is TGTGCCAGCAGCCATCTTTGGAGCTCCTACGAGCAGTACTTC. It codes for CASSHLWSSYEQYF. The chain uses TRBV5-6 and TRBJ2-7; D gene unclear. Trimming removed 4 bases from V and 0 bases from J, with 11 bases in between. Germline CDR1 reads SGHDT; CDR2 reads YYEEEE. The CDR3 totals 14 residues.

This clonotype showed up just once. The rearrangement links TRBV4-3 to TRBJ2-1; 10 bases are shared with TRBD2. Germline CDR1 LGHNA, CDR2 YSLEER. After removal of 0 bases from V and 8 bases from J, the junction contained 7 bases not matched to a gene. This CDR3 contains 16 residues. The CDR3 coding sequence is TGCGCCAGCAGCCAAGATAAGCGGGAGGGCATCCATGAGCAGTTCTTC. Its protein product is CASSQDKREGIHEQFF.

The J gene is TRBJ2-7, the V gene TRBV28; D is undetermined. This CDR3 contains 16 residues. The germline V gene has CDR1 MDHEN and CDR2 SYDVKM. V dropped 3 bases and J dropped 0 bases, with 15 bases sitting between them. CDR3 sequence (DNA): TGTGCCAGCAGTTTCTCAACGGCGGCCAGCTCCTACGAGCAGTACTTC. It is translated as CASSFSTAASSYEQYF.

In this sample, this clonotype turned up a few times. V and J are TRBV5-1 and TRBJ1-2; perhaps TRBD1 as D (5 bases). Trimming removed 6 bases at V and 5 bases at J, with 17 bases between. Germline V gives CDR1 SGHRS, CDR2 YFSETQ. The CDR3 runs 14 residues. The CDR3 sequence is CASTPDWGAYGYTF. The CDR3 DNA sequence: TGCGCCAGCACCCCTGACTGGGGCGCATATGGCTACACCTTC.

Comment on this clonotype: The junction departs from the called germline gene at one end, perhaps through a read error. The J gene is TRBJ1-1, the V gene TRBV29-1; no firm D call. The CDR3 is 13 residues long. CDR1 is SQVTM, CDR2 ANQGSEA, per germline. CDR3 sequence (DNA): TGCAGTGTTGAGGGCTGGTCGTACACTGAAGCTTTCTTT. It encodes CSVEGWSYTEAFF.

This clonotype was counted only a few times. The chain recombines TRBV7-6 with TRBJ2-7; TRBD1 aligns across 9 bases. Germline V gene data show CDR1 as SGHVS and CDR2 as FNYEAQ. The J segment lost 5 bases and the V segment lost 1 base, leaving 6 bases of the junction unmatched. CDR3 length: 15 amino acids. CDR3 sequence: CASSLGRGQGHEQYF. CDR3 in DNA: TGTGCCAGCAGCTTAGGTCGGGGACAGGGACACGAGCAGTACTTC.

This chain uses TRBV12-3 or TRBV12-4 with TRBJ2-1; no firm D call. This CDR3 is built from 8 residues. The V and J ends lost 4 bases and 12 bases respectively, with 1 base between them. CDR3 in amino acids: CASSWQFF. The CDR3 DNA is TGTGCCAGCAGTTGGCAGTTCTTC.

The chain carries TRBV20-1 and TRBJ2-5; D call uncertain. The DNA end is more similar to TRBJ2-7, so the J call may be wrong. This CDR3 spans 12 amino acids. Germline loops: CDR1 DFQATT, CDR2 SNEGSKA (reference sequence). The CDR3: CSAMAQNYEQYF. CDR3 DNA: TGCAGTGCTATGGCTCAGAACTACGAGCAGTACTTC.

This clonotype was seen a few times. V gene TRBV20-1 combines with J gene TRBJ2-1; maybe TRBD2 (5 bases). The CDR3 totals 14 residues. Germline V CDR1 and CDR2: DFQATT, SNEGSKA (reference sequence). The V end lost 6 bases, the J end lost 3 bases, and 15 bases lay between the germline ends. The CDR3 loop reads CSAPNRTYYNEQFF. CDR3 DNA sequence: TGCAGTGCCCCCAATAGGACTTACTACAATGAGCAGTTCTTC.

DNA of the CDR3: TGTGCCAGCAGTTCTCCTGGGGGGGCCTACGAGCAGTACTTC. This gives the protein CASSSPGGAYEQYF. V and J are TRBV6-2 or TRBV6-3 and TRBJ2-7, with 7 bases aligning to TRBD2. Trimming removed 4 bases from V and 2 bases from J; junction bases left unmatched: 5. The CDR3 spans 14 residues. Germline V gene data show CDR1 as MNHEY and CDR2 as SVGEGT.

The sample holds a few counts of this clonotype. This sequence joins TRBV15 and TRBJ2-3, with 8 positions matching TRBD2. Germline V gives CDR1 LNHNV, CDR2 YYDKDF (reference sequence). The CDR3 runs to 17 residues. Germline trimming cut 1 base from V and 4 bases from J; bases unmatched to any gene: 10. The CDR3 loop reads CATSRGPREGRADTQYF. In DNA, the CDR3 is TGTGCCACCAGCAGAGGCCCACGGGAGGGCCGCGCAGATACGCAGTATTTT.

The chain carries TRBV15 and TRBJ1-1, with D unresolved. V was trimmed by 0 bases and J by 11 bases, leaving 13 bases between them. This CDR3 is built from 13 residues. The V gene's germline CDR1 is LNHNV and CDR2 YYDKDF (reference sequence). The DNA for the CDR3 is TGTGCCACCAGCAGAGATATGCCCTTGGGTGCTTTCTTT. Amino acid sequence: CATSRDMPLGAFF.